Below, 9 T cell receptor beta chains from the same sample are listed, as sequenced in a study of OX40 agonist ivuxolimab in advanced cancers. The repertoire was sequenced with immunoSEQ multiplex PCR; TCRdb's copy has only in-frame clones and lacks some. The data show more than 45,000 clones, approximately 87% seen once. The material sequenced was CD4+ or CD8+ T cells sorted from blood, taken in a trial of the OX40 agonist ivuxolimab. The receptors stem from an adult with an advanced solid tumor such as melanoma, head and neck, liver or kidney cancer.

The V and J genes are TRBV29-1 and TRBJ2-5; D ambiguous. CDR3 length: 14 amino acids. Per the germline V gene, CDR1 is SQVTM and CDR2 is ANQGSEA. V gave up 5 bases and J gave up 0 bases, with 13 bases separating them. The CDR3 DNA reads TGCAGCGTTACTAAACTGGGATACCAAGAGACCCAGTACTTC. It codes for CSVTKLGYQETQYF.

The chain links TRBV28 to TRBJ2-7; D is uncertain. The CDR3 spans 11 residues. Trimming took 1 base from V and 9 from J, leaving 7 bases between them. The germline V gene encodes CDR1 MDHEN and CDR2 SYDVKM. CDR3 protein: CASSLSRVQYF. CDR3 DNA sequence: TGTGCCAGCAGTTTATCACGGGTGCAGTACTTC.

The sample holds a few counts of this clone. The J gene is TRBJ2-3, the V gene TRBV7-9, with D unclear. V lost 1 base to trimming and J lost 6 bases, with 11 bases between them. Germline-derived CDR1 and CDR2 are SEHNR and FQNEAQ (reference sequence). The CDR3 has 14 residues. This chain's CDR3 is CASSLGGVGDTQYF. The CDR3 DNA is TGTGCCAGCAGCTTAGGAGGAGTAGGGGATACGCAGTATTTT.

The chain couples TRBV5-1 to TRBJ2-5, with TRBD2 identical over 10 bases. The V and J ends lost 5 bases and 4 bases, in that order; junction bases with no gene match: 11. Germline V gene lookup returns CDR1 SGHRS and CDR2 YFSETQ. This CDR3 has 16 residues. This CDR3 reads CASRLPSGGDGETQYF. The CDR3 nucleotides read TGCGCCAGCAGACTACCCAGCGGGGGGGATGGAGAGACCCAGTACTTC.

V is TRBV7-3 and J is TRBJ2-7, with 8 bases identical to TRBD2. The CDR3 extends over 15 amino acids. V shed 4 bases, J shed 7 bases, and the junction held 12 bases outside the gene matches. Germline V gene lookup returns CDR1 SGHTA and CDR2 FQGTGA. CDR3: CASSSTPGRGGEQYF. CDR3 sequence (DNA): TGTGCCAGCAGCTCGACCCCCGGGAGGGGGGGTGAGCAGTACTTC.

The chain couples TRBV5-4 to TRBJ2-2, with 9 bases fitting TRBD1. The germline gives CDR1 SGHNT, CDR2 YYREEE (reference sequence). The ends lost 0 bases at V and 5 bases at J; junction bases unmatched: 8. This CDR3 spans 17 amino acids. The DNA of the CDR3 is TGTGCCAGCAGCTTGGCCCCGGGACAGGGTGTAACCGGGGAGCTGTTTTTT. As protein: CASSLAPGQGVTGELFF.

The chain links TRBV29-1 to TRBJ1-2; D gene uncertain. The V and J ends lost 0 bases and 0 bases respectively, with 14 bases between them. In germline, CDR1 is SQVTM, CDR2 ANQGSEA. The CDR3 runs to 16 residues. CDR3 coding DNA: TGCAGCGTTGAAGATGTTGGAATAACAGCTAACTATGGCTACACCTTC. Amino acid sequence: CSVEDVGITANYGYTF.

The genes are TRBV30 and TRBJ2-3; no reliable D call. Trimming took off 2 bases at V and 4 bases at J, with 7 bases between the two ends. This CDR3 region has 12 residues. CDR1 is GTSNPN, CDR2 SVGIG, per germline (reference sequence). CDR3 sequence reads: CAWSTLSDTQYF. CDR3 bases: TGTGCCTGGAGTACCCTATCAGATACGCAGTATTTT.

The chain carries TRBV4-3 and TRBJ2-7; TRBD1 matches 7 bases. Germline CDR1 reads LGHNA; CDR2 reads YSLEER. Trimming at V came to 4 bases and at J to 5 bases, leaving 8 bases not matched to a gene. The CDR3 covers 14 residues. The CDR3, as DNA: TGCGCCAGCAGCCGAGAAGACAGGGTTGACGAGCAGTACTTC. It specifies CASSREDRVDEQYF.